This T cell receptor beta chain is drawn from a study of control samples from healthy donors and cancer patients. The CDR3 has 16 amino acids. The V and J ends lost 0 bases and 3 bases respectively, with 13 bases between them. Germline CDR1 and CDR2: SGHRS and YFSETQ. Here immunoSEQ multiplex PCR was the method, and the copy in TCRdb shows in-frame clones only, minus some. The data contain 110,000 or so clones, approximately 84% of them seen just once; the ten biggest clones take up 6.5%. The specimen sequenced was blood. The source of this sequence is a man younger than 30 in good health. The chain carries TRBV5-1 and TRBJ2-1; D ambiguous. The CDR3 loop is CASSLVFLGRYNEQFF. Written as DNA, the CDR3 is TGCGCCAGCAGCTTGGTATTCTTGGGCCGCTACAATGAGCAGTTCTTC. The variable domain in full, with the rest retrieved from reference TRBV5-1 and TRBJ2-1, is KAGVTQTPRYLIKTRGQQVTLSCSPISGHRSVSWYQQTPGQGLQFLFEYFSETQRNKGNFPGRFSGRQFSNSRSEMNVSTLELGDSALYLCASSLVFLGRYNEQFFGPGTRLTVL.